The 6 T cell receptor beta chains in this list originate from one sample, sequenced in a study of immune evolution from preneoplasia to lung adenocarcinoma. Here immunoSEQ multiplex PCR was the method, and the copy in TCRdb shows in-frame clones only, minus some. The table has 3,500 to 5,000 clones, 77% seen once. The sample consisted of FFPE adjacent normal lung tissue. The receptors here all came from a person aged 60 to 85 with lung adenocarcinoma.

This clone is a singleton in its sample. The chain recombines TRBV29-1 with TRBJ2-3; TRBD1 agrees at 7 bases. With 5 bases clipped from V and 2 bases from J, the junction kept 7 bases outside the gene matches. Germline loops: CDR1 SQVTM, CDR2 ANQGSEA. This CDR3 is 14 amino acids long. CDR3 sequence: CSVSRQGDTDTQYF. The CDR3 nucleotides are TGCAGCGTTTCGAGACAGGGAGACACAGATACGCAGTATTTT.

The table lists this clone with a count of one. The chain recombines TRBV19 with TRBJ1-1; D not certain. The V gene's germline CDR1 is LNHDA and CDR2 SQIVND (reference sequence). The CDR3 runs 13 residues. V was pared by 2 bases and J by 0 bases, with 4 bases between. DNA for the CDR3: TGTGCCAGTAGTATAAAGGTGAACACTGAAGCTTTCTTT. Protein product: CASSIKVNTEAFF.

This clone was counted once. J is TRBJ2-7 and V is TRBV6-5; D may correspond to TRBD1 or TRBD2 (5 bases each). Per germline, CDR1 MNHEY and CDR2 SVGAGI. The CDR3 has 15 residues. Deletions cut 2 bases from V and 3 bases from J, with 14 bases between. The CDR3 DNA reads TGTGCCAGCAGTTACCTTCCGGGACGGCTCTACGAGCAGTACTTC. Encoded protein: CASSYLPGRLYEQYF.

In DNA form, the CDR3 reads TGCAGCGTTGAAGATCTGGTTTACAATGAGCAGTTCTTC. This translates into CSVEDLVYNEQFF. The chain combines TRBV29-1 with TRBJ2-1; D ambiguous. V lost 0 bases, J lost 4 bases, and 7 bases lay in between. This CDR3 spans 13 amino acids. Germline CDR1 reads SQVTM; CDR2 reads ANQGSEA.

The chain combines TRBV6-6 with TRBJ1-1; D possibly corresponds to TRBD1 (5 bases). The CDR3 sequence is 14 residues long. Germline assignment: CDR1 MNHNY and CDR2 SVGAGI (reference sequence). V shed 2 bases and J shed 2 bases, with 9 bases lying between them. CDR3 in amino acids: CASSYEGSNTEAFF. As DNA, the CDR3 is TGTGCCAGCAGTTACGAGGGGTCTAACACTGAAGCTTTCTTT.

This clone is classed as large (0.1 to 1%). J is TRBJ1-1 and V is TRBV6-5; maybe TRBD1 (5 bases). The CDR3 runs 14 residues. Germline-derived CDR1 and CDR2 are MNHEY and SVGAGI. Trimming took off 6 bases at V and 1 base at J, with 12 bases between the two ends. The CDR3 coding sequence is TGTGCCAGCAGGGGAGGGGCACCGAACACTGAAGCTTTCTTT. This sequence encodes CASRGGAPNTEAFF.